This TCR beta chain emerged from a study of human thymus T cells. Measured with immunoSEQ multiplex PCR; TCRdb has only the in-frame clones, and not every one. The sample holds under 150,000 clones; around 94% are singletons and the top ten take 0.02% to 0.03%. Thymus tissue was removed during corrective cardiac surgery. The sequence was collected from a boy under two years old with a congenital heart defect but otherwise immunologically healthy. Sequencing used thymus tissue.

The CDR3 coding sequence is TGTGCCAGCAGCGTTTACTCGCCAACAGATACGCAGTATTTT. The encoded protein is CASSVYSPTDTQYF. This sequence joins TRBV9 and TRBJ2-3, with D unresolved. Germline CDR1 is SGDLS and CDR2 is YYNGEE. V lost 2 bases, J lost 3 bases, and 10 bases lay in between. This CDR3 comprises 14 residues.